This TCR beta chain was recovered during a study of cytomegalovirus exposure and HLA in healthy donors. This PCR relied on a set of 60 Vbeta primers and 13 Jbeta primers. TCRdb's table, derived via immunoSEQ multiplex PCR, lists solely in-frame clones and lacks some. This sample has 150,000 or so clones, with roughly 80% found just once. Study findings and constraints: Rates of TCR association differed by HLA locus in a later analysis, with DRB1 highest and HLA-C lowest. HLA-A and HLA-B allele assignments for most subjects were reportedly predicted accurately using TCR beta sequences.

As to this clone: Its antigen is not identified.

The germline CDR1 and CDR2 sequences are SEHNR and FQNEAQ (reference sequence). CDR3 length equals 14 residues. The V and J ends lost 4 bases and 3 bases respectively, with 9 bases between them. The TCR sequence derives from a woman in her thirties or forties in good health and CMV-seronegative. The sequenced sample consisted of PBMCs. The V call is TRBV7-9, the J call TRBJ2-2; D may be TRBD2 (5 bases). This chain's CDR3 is CASSSGADTGELFF. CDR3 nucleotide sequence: TGTGCCAGCAGCTCAGGAGCGGACACCGGGGAGCTGTTTTTT.